This entry lists 30 T cell receptor beta chains sequenced from one sample in a study of blood T cell repertoires in COVID-19 (dated by TCRdb to 2018 to 2020). The library was generated by the immunoSEQ multiplex PCR assay. TCRdb obtained this table from immuneACCESS and retained in-frame rearrangements with V and J assigned. These tables miss some clones; where compared with another copy, unresolved V genes account for less than half of the shortfall, and the remainder is unexplained. The sample contains roughly 240,000 clones, approximately 84% of them found a single time. The ten largest make up 1.5% to 2% of the sample. Sample: peripheral blood. These receptors all stem from an elderly woman with acute or convalescent COVID-19.

This clone was found once. The chain joins TRBV5-6 to TRBJ2-1, with unresolved D. The V gene's germline CDR1 is SGHDT and CDR2 YYEEEE. Trimming removed 0 bases at V and 4 bases at J, with 14 bases between. The CDR3 runs 16 residues. This chain's CDR3 is CASSLATGQIYNEQFF. The CDR3 DNA sequence: TGTGCCAGCAGCTTGGCCACGGGTCAAATATACAATGAGCAGTTCTTC.

The chain couples TRBV15 to TRBJ2-3; 11 positions agree with TRBD2. The CDR3 runs to 17 residues. Germline CDR1 reads LNHNV; CDR2 reads YYDKDF (reference sequence). V gave up 2 bases and J gave up 1 base; unmatched junction bases: 5. The CDR3 nucleotides are TGTGCCACCAGCAGATACACTAGCGGGGGACGCACAGATACGCAGTATTTT. This gives the protein CATSRYTSGGRTDTQYF.

The chain combines TRBV28 with TRBJ2-5; 9 nucleotides line up with TRBD2. Germline V gene lookup returns CDR1 MDHEN and CDR2 SYDVKM. Unmatched junction bases numbered 10, after V lost 6 bases and J lost 2 bases. This CDR3 has 16 amino acids. Written as DNA, the CDR3 is TGTGCCAGCAGACCCAGCGGGAGGAGGGGACAAGAGACCCAGTACTTC. This codes for CASRPSGRRGQETQYF.

The gene calls are TRBV18 and TRBJ2-2, with 7 bases that match TRBD1. Per the germline V gene, CDR1 is KGHSH and CDR2 is LQKENI. After removal of 6 bases from V and 4 bases from J, the junction contained 8 bases not matched to a gene. This CDR3 comprises 15 residues. The CDR3, as DNA: TGTGCCAGCTCCGGACAGGCCCGGGGCACCGGGGAGCTGTTTTTT. This codes for CASSGQARGTGELFF.

CDR3 nucleotide sequence: TGCGCCAGCAGCACAGACAGGGTTTACGAGCAGTACTTC. This sequence encodes CASSTDRVYEQYF. The chain recombines TRBV5-1 with TRBJ2-7; 7 positions agree with TRBD1. The CDR3 is made up of 13 amino acids. J was trimmed by 4 bases and V by 4 bases; bases with no gene match: 5. The germline V gene encodes CDR1 SGHRS and CDR2 YFSETQ. The whole variable domain, filled in from reference TRBV5-1 and TRBJ2-7, reads KAGVTQTPRYLIKTRGQQVTLSCSPISGHRSVSWYQQTPGQGLQFLFEYFSETQRNKGNFPGRFSGRQFSNSRSEMNVSTLELGDSALYLCASSTDRVYEQYFGPGTRLTVT.

J is TRBJ2-5 and V is TRBV5-5; maybe TRBD2 (5 bases). The CDR3 totals 14 residues. Germline V lookup: CDR1 SGHKS, CDR2 YYEKEE (reference sequence). V was clipped by 4 bases and J by 1 base, with 11 bases between them. CDR3 loop: CASSRYGVQETQYF. The CDR3 bases are TGTGCCAGCAGCCGATACGGGGTCCAAGAGACCCAGTACTTC.

This clone occurred once. The rearrangement links TRBV28 to TRBJ1-1, with D perhaps matching TRBD1 (6 bases). The CDR3 consists of 15 residues. Trimming removed 5 bases from V and 3 bases from J, with 16 bases in between. The germline CDR1 and CDR2 sequences are MDHEN and SYDVKM. CDR3 region: CASSEGVGGDTEAFF. The DNA for the CDR3 is TGTGCCAGCAGTGAGGGGGTGGGAGGGGACACTGAAGCTTTCTTT. The whole variable domain, remainder taken from reference TRBV28 and TRBJ1-1, is DVKVTQSSRYLVKRTGEKVFLECVQDMDHENMFWYRQDPGLGLRLIYFSYDVKMKEKGDIPEGYSVSREKKERFSLILESASTNQTSMYLCASSEGVGGDTEAFFGQGTRLTVV.

The chain combines TRBV19 with TRBJ2-1; a weak D match, TRBD1 (8 bases). Germline CDR1 and CDR2: LNHDA and SQIVND (reference sequence). Trimming left V 9 bases short and J 9 bases short, with 21 bases between. The CDR3 is made up of 14 amino acids. CDR3: CASQSRTGRVEQFF. The CDR3 DNA follows: TGTGCCAGCCAAAGCCGGACAGGGAGGGTTGAGCAGTTCTTC.

The chain recombines TRBV5-1 with TRBJ2-3; 12 positions match TRBD2. Germline trimming cut 0 bases from V and 3 bases from J; bases unmatched to any gene: 5. This CDR3 region has 17 residues. CDR1 is SGHRS, CDR2 YFSETQ, per germline. The CDR3 sequence is CASSLGLAGGLTDTQYF. In nucleotides, the CDR3 is TGCGCCAGCAGCTTGGGTCTAGCGGGGGGGCTAACAGATACGCAGTATTTT.

This clone has only a few counts. The CDR3 bases are TGTGCCAGCAGTTCAAACGAGGGACTCCTCTACGAGCAGTACTTC. Translated: CASSSNEGLLYEQYF. The V and J genes are TRBV6-6 and TRBJ2-7; D may be TRBD2 (6 bases). The CDR3 has 15 amino acids. V was cut by 4 bases and J by 3 bases, with 16 bases left in between. Germline CDR1 and CDR2: MNHNY and SVGAGI (reference sequence).

The CDR3 sequence is CASSLRTSGNTIYF. The CDR3 DNA reads as TGTGCCAGCAGCTTGCGGACATCTGGAAACACCATATATTTT. The V gene is TRBV5-6, the J gene TRBJ1-3; D is possibly TRBD1 (5 bases). V was clipped by 1 base and J by 1 base, with 6 bases between them. CDR3 length: 14 residues. CDR1 is SGHDT, CDR2 YYEEEE, per germline. Full variable domain (remainder filled in from reference TRBV5-6 and TRBJ1-3): DAGVTQSPTHLIKTRGQQVTLRCSPKSGHDTVSWYQQALGQGPQFIFQYYEEEERQRGNFPDRFSGHQFPNYSSELNVNALLLGDSALYLCASSLRTSGNTIYFGEGSWLTVV.

J is TRBJ1-2 and V is TRBV27; 12 bases line up with TRBD1. There are 16 residues in the CDR3. The V and J ends lost 5 bases and 4 bases, in that order; junction bases with no gene match: 8. Germline loops: CDR1 MNHEY, CDR2 SMNVEV (reference sequence). The CDR3 here is CASSPGTGGLGYGYTF. DNA for the CDR3: TGTGCCAGCAGTCCGGGGACAGGGGGCCTTGGCTATGGCTACACCTTC.

The rearrangement joins TRBV20-1 to TRBJ2-7; 8 bases line up with TRBD2. Germline V gives CDR1 DFQATT, CDR2 SNEGSKA (reference sequence). The V segment lost 3 bases and the J segment 7 bases; nucleotides outside the gene matches: 2. This CDR3 is 11 amino acids long. CDR3 DNA: TGCAGTGCTAGCGGGAGGGTTGAGCAGTACTTC. This gives the protein CSASGRVEQYF.

This clone was detected only once. CDR3 sequence reads: CASSLPGDLANYGYTF. CDR3 DNA sequence: TGTGCCAGCAGCTTGCCCGGAGACCTAGCTAACTATGGCTACACCTTC. The V gene is TRBV5-4, the J gene TRBJ1-2; D gene uncertain. The germline gives CDR1 SGHNT, CDR2 YYREEE (reference sequence). The length of the CDR3 is 16 residues. Trimming pared 1 base from V and 0 bases from J, leaving 13 bases between. The complete variable domain, with remaining parts taken from reference TRBV5-4 and TRBJ1-2, reads ETGVTQSPTHLIKTRGQQVTLRCSSQSGHNTVSWYQQALGQGPQFIFQYYREEENGRGNFPPRFSGLQFPNYSSELNVNALELDDSALYLCASSLPGDLANYGYTFGSGTRLTVV.

The V call is TRBV5-5, the J call TRBJ1-2; 8 nucleotides agree with TRBD1. In germline, CDR1 is SGHKS, CDR2 YYEKEE (reference sequence). The CDR3 contains 15 residues. V trimming: 4 bases; J trimming: 3 bases; junction bases outside the gene matches: 8. The CDR3 DNA is TGTGCCAGCAGCCCCTCAGGGGGCGCGGACTATGGCTACACCTTC. Encoded protein: CASSPSGGADYGYTF.

CDR3: CASSFTSNQPQHF. The CDR3 DNA reads TGTGCCAGCAGCTTTACAAGCAATCAGCCCCAGCATTTT. The genes are TRBV11-2 and TRBJ1-5; D is ambiguous. Germline lookup yields CDR1 SGHAT and CDR2 FQNNGV. This CDR3 region has 13 residues. V lost 3 bases to trimming and J lost 1 base, with 4 bases between them.

The V and J genes are TRBV2 and TRBJ1-1, with 10 bases aligning to TRBD1. The V and J ends lost 6 bases and 0 bases, in that order; junction bases with no gene match: 10. Germline-derived CDR1 and CDR2 are SNHLY and FYNNEI. CDR3 length: 17 residues. The CDR3 DNA reads TGTGCCAGCAGGAGACGGGGGACAGGGGCCATGAACACTGAAGCTTTCTTT. Residues: CASRRRGTGAMNTEAFF. The whole variable domain, filled in from reference TRBV2 and TRBJ1-1, reads EPEVTQTPSHQVTQMGQEVILRCVPISNHLYFYWYRQILGQKVEFLVSFYNNEISEKSEIFDDQFSVERPDGSNFTLKIRSTKLEDSAMYFCASRRRGTGAMNTEAFFGQGTRLTVV.

This chain uses TRBV2 with TRBJ1-1; tentatively, D is TRBD1 (5 bases). This CDR3 is built from 16 residues. Trimming stripped 3 bases from V and 0 bases from J, with 14 bases between. The germline V gene has CDR1 SNHLY and CDR2 FYNNEI. CDR3 region: CASSEWGVRMNTEAFF. Written as DNA, the CDR3 is TGTGCCAGCAGTGAGTGGGGGGTAAGGATGAACACTGAAGCTTTCTTT.

This sequence joins TRBV5-5 and TRBJ2-5, with 7 bases that match TRBD1. This CDR3 spans 16 amino acids. The trim removed 5 bases at V and 1 base at J, leaving 11 bases unmatched. Germline assignment: CDR1 SGHKS and CDR2 YYEKEE (reference sequence). CDR3 amino acids: CASRIRQGPVQETQYF. Here the CDR3 DNA reads TGTGCCAGCAGGATTCGACAGGGCCCAGTCCAAGAGACCCAGTACTTC.

This clone was counted a few times. J is TRBJ2-1 and V is TRBV6-2 or TRBV6-3, with 12 bases identical to TRBD2. The CDR3 has 18 amino acids. Germline lookup yields CDR1 MNHEY and CDR2 SVGEGT. V lost 6 bases, J lost 6 bases, and 15 bases stayed unmatched. The DNA of the CDR3 is TGTGCCAGCAGCCAGAGACTAGCGGGAGTTAGGACTGCCAATGAGCAGTTCTTC. It encodes CASSQRLAGVRTANEQFF.

This clone was seen more than once but under ten times. The gene calls are TRBV29-1 and TRBJ1-5; D is perhaps TRBD1 (5 bases). The CDR3 is 14 amino acids. Germline V gene data show CDR1 as SQVTM and CDR2 as ANQGSEA. V was shortened by 7 bases and J by 0 bases, with 13 bases between the two germline ends. This chain's CDR3 is CSALDTPSNQPQHF. The DNA of the CDR3 is TGCAGCGCCTTGGACACCCCTAGCAATCAGCCCCAGCATTTT.

About this clone: This specimen includes other DNA sequences encoding the same CDR3. V usage is TRBV7-9 and J usage is TRBJ2-5, with 7 bases matching TRBD2. V dropped 0 bases and J dropped 5; count of bases not matched to a gene: 3. The germline gives CDR1 SEHNR, CDR2 FQNEAQ (reference sequence). The CDR3 contains 14 residues. In DNA form, the CDR3 reads TGTGCCAGCAGCTTAGCGGGAGGGCGGGAGACCCAGTACTTC. Translated, it gives CASSLAGGRETQYF.

V and J are TRBV10-3 and TRBJ2-6, with 7 bases that match TRBD2. Germline CDR1 is ENHRY and CDR2 is SYGVKD. V trimming: 3 bases; J trimming: 2 bases; junction bases outside the gene matches: 7. The CDR3 sequence is 17 residues long. The chain's CDR3 is CAISEGGGGAGANVLTF. The DNA of the CDR3 is TGTGCCATCAGTGAAGGAGGCGGGGGTGCTGGGGCCAACGTCCTGACTTTC.

The rearrangement links TRBV5-1 to TRBJ2-1; 8 bases line up with TRBD1. The V segment lost 1 base and the J segment 0 bases; nucleotides outside the gene matches: 3. The CDR3 runs 16 residues. Germline V CDR1 and CDR2: SGHRS, YFSETQ. The CDR3 coding sequence is TGCGCCAGCAGCTTGTTCACAGGGGGCTCCTACAATGAGCAGTTCTTC. Protein product: CASSLFTGGSYNEQFF.

The chain carries TRBV19 and TRBJ2-5; D not certain. The CDR3 covers 12 residues. Germline lookup yields CDR1 LNHDA and CDR2 SQIVND (reference sequence). With 4 bases removed from V and 5 bases from J, the gap between germline ends came to 8 bases. CDR3 nucleotides: TGTGCCAGTAGTAGACGAGCGGAGACCCAGTACTTC. Amino acids: CASSRRAETQYF.

CDR3 protein: CASSWGALAGANEQFF. In DNA form, the CDR3 reads TGCGCCAGCAGCTGGGGCGCCCTAGCGGGAGCCAATGAGCAGTTCTTC. The chain uses TRBV5-1 and TRBJ2-1; 10 nucleotides align to TRBD2. V shed 3 bases and J 6 bases; nucleotides not matched to a gene: 9. CDR1 and CDR2 from the germline V gene are SGHRS and YFSETQ. The CDR3 runs 16 residues.

The chain is built from TRBV5-1 and TRBJ2-1; D might be TRBD2 (6 bases). V lost 4 bases to trimming and J lost 4 bases, with 18 bases between them. This CDR3 comprises 16 residues. CDR1 and CDR2 from the germline V gene are SGHRS and YFSETQ. CDR3 sequence reads: CASSPGDPGAYNEQFF. The CDR3, as DNA: TGCGCCAGCAGCCCGGGGGATCCTGGGGCATACAATGAGCAGTTCTTC. Complete variable domain (other parts from reference TRBV5-1 and TRBJ2-1): KAGVTQTPRYLIKTRGQQVTLSCSPISGHRSVSWYQQTPGQGLQFLFEYFSETQRNKGNFPGRFSGRQFSNSRSEMNVSTLELGDSALYLCASSPGDPGAYNEQFFGPGTRLTVL.

The genes are TRBV28 and TRBJ2-7; 8 nucleotides line up with TRBD1. The CDR3 runs 14 residues. Looked up from germline, CDR1 is MDHEN and CDR2 is SYDVKM. After removal of 5 bases from V and 5 bases from J, the junction contained 8 bases not matched to a gene. The CDR3 DNA reads as TGTGCCAGCAGTACGGGACAGGCCGCCCACGAGCAGTACTTC. Translating it yields CASSTGQAAHEQYF.

This clone appeared a few times. J is TRBJ1-2 and V is TRBV18, with a tentative D call TRBD1 (5 bases). The V and J ends lost 3 bases and 2 bases respectively, with 16 bases between them. Germline CDR1 KGHSH, CDR2 LQKENI. The CDR3 length is 16 residues. The CDR3 DNA is TGTGCCAGCTCACCCAACGATTACAGGACGAACTATGGCTACACCTTC. Amino acid sequence: CASSPNDYRTNYGYTF.

This chain links TRBV5-1 with TRBJ1-1, with a possible D match to TRBD1 (5 bases). CDR3 length: 13 residues. V was trimmed by 0 bases and J by 5 bases, leaving 8 bases between them. CDR1 is SGHRS, CDR2 YFSETQ, per germline. In DNA, the CDR3 is TGCGCCAGCAGCTTGGGGACACTGACTGAAGCTTTCTTT. It yields the protein CASSLGTLTEAFF.